This T cell receptor (beta chain) was retrieved from a study of shared clonotypes between healthy human individuals. This CDR3 contains 13 residues. V lost 7 bases and J 7 bases, leaving 13 bases between the germline ends. Germline assignment: CDR1 SGHAT and CDR2 FQNNGV. Method: immunoSEQ multiplex PCR; TCRdb's copy keeps in-frame clones and lacks some. The data hold around 2.1 million clones, with nearly 97% observed a single time. As for this clone: Its cognate antigen is unknown.

Study observations and caveats: The study sampled only blood, and tissue repertoires likely differ. Naive subsets generally exceeded memory subsets in estimated richness. The naive CD4 repertoires of several donors were compared, and around 5% of clonotypes were shared. The four-donor shared clonotypes exceeded non-shared clonotypes in generation probability, with non-shared ones scoring lower.

This clonotype originated in a young man in good health. Sequencing was carried out using naive CD4+ T cells sorted from blood. As to subset: CD45RA+ positively selected. The chain recombines TRBV11-2 with TRBJ2-2; D remains unclear. The CDR3 spells CASTKQRFGELFF. CDR3 sequence (DNA): TGTGCCAGCACCAAACAAAGGTTCGGGGAGCTGTTTTTT.